A selection of T cell receptor beta chains follows, all from one sample in a study of human T cells and chemical hapten exposure. MiXCR, run by TCRdb on the RACE reads, gives a single entry per CDR3 protein. The table has about 74,000 distinct CDR3 sequences, around 13% seen once; the top ten hold 4.6%. The sequences come from whole blood, collected in connection with sensitization to the hapten diphenylcyclopropenone (DPC). The source of these receptors is a woman aged 50 to 65 with alopecia areata. Some clones in this sample may be carry-over from other donors' samples. The conserved cysteine and the conserved F or W are not part of the CDR3 here. The listing skips clone size in some rows; elsewhere it reads once, few, many or a size class.

TRBV4-1	few	TRBJ1-3	ASSQHRSGNTIY
TRBV7-8	few	TRBJ2-1	ASSLDGAGTGSRSEQF
TRBV9	-	TRBJ2-3	ASSVPTDTQY
TRBV18	-	TRBJ2-3	ASSPERDTQY
TRBV12-3/TRBV12-4	few	TRBJ2-2	ASSGGTSGASNTGELF
TRBV20-1	few	TRBJ1-5	SAKYRDNQPQH
TRBV3-1	few	TRBJ2-1	ASSPATSGYNEQF
TRBV7-2	-	TRBJ2-5	ASSLPTGGAETQY
TRBV9	few	TRBJ2-2	ASSVGGRRNTGELF
TRBV19	-	TRBJ1-3	ASKGPSTGNTIY
TRBV28	few	TRBJ2-2	ASSLSRGETGELF
TRBV4-3	few	TRBJ2-7	ASSQDLYGGSYEQY
TRBV6-6	-	TRBJ1-5	ASSYVGQSNQPQH
TRBV20-1	many	TRBJ1-5	SARDSWTSQPQH
TRBV20-1	many	TRBJ2-4	SAPDSRLAKNIQY
TRBV12-5	-	TRBJ1-1	ASGTGTGMTEAF
TRBV29-1	-	TRBJ1-1	SAKGGVTEAF
TRBV20-1	-	TRBJ2-7	SARDGLAVLSYEQY